Here is one T cell receptor (beta chain) with its context. Its antigen is as yet unknown. As the method for making TCR beta libraries, quantitative 5'-RACE with molecular barcodes was used. TCRdb reprocessed the 5' RACE reads via MiXCR and lists one record per CDR3 protein. In the table there are around 480,000 distinct CDR3 sequences, 17% of which are singletons. This entry belongs to a study of CD8 T cells in ankylosing spondylitis. V was clipped by 0 bases and J by 0 bases; unmatched bases: 4. The germline V gene encodes CDR1 SGHNT and CDR2 YYREEE (reference sequence). The CDR3 sequence is 16 residues long. General study findings and limits: There was a TCR beta motif, made of several highly homologous variants, that appeared characteristic of ankylosing spondylitis blood. Clones tied to disease were said to be significantly enriched in matched ankylosing spondylitis synovial fluid.

Sequencing was carried out using blood, either unsorted or a sorted T cell fraction (not recorded which). The chain couples TRBV5-4 to TRBJ2-7, with TRBD1 identical over 9 bases. The TCR originated in a male donor with ankylosing spondylitis. The chain's CDR3 is CASSLAEQGASYEQYF. CDR3 bases: TGTGCCAGCAGCTTGGCGGAACAGGGGGCCTCCTACGAGCAGTACTTC.